The source of this T cell receptor (beta chain) is a study of naive and memory T cell subsets. A UMI-containing oligonucleotide was joined by 3' ligation to the TCR cDNA template. RNA was extracted from 2 to 3 ml of whole blood of healthy adults. Input was roughly 1 to 1,100 ng of DNase-treated total RNA without cell sorting. Germline loops: CDR1 MNHEY, CDR2 SMNVEV (reference sequence). The CDR3 loop spans 12 amino acids. Trimming took 3 bases from V and 10 from J, leaving 7 bases between them. This clonotype has only a few counts. As yet, its antigen is unknown. Amplification of ligated cDNA took four PCR rounds with SP2 and nested alpha and beta constant primers. Blood and skin TCR RNA was reverse transcribed with alpha and beta constant primers. One entry per CDR3 protein, called by TCRdb with MiXCR from the 5' RACE reads. The repertoire consists of approximately 32,000 distinct CDR3 sequences, with over 15% occurring once and the leading ten covering around 2.5%.

Study-wide results and caveats: This RNA-based method may be sensitive to activation-related transcript changes.

The chain uses TRBV27 and TRBJ1-6; D may be TRBD1 (5 bases). This TCR was sampled from a female donor in good health. CDR3 region: CASSLGRSPLHF. The CDR3 DNA follows: TGTGCCAGCAGTTTGGGGCGGTCACCCCTCCACTTT.